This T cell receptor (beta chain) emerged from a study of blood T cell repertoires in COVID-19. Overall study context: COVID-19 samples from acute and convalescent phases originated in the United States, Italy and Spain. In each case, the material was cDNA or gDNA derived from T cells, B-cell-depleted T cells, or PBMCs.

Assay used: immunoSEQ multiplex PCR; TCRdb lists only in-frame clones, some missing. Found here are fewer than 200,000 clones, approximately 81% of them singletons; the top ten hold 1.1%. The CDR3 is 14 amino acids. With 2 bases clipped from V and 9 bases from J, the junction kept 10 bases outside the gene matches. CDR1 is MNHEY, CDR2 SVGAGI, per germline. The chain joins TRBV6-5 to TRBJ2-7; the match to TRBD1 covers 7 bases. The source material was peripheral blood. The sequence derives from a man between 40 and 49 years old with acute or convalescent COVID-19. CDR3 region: CASSYGEGGGAQYF. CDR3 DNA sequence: TGTGCCAGCAGTTACGGGGAAGGGGGCGGAGCGCAGTACTTC.